The table lists the clone carrying this TCR beta chain with a few counts. The data are from a study of blood T cell repertoires in COVID-19. Study as a whole: Samples came from the United States, Italy and Spain, spanning acute and convalescent COVID-19. T cells, B-cell-depleted T cells, or PBMCs provided the cDNA or gDNA that served as material.

CDR3 length: 17 amino acids. Germline V gene sequence: CDR1 MNHNS, CDR2 SASEGT. V was pared by 4 bases and J by 1 base, with 8 bases of the junction left unmatched. The data were produced by immunoSEQ multiplex PCR, yet TCRdb's version contains in-frame clones alone and is incomplete. The sample lists about 140,000 clones; 88% were seen once. The V gene is TRBV6-1, the J gene TRBJ2-7; 12 nucleotides match TRBD1. Sequencing used peripheral blood. The TCR was taken from a man over 45 with active or convalescent COVID-19. In DNA, the CDR3 is TGTGCCAGCAGTGGGGCCGGGACAGGGGGCGATTCCTACGAGCAGTACTTC. Translation: CASSGAGTGGDSYEQYF.